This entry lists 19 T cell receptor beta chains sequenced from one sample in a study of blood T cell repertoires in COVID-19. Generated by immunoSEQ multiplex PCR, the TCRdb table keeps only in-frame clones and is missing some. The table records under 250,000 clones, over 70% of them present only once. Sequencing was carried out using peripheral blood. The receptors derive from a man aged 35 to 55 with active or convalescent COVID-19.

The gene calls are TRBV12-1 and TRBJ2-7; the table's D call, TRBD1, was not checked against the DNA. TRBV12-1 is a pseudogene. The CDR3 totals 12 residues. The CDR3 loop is CASSSHRYEQYF. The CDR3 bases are TGTGCCAGCAGCTCCCACAGGTACGAGCAGTACTTC.

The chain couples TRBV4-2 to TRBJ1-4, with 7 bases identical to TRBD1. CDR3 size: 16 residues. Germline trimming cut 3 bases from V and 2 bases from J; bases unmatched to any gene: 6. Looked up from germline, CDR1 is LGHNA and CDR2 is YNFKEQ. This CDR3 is CASSQAGGGTNEKLFF. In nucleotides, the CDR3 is TGTGCCAGCAGCCAGGCTGGAGGGGGCACTAATGAAAAACTGTTTTTT.

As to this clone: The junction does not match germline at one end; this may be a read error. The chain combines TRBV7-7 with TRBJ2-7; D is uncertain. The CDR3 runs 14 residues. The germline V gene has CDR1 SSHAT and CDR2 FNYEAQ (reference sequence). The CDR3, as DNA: TGTGCTAGCAGCCGCGACACGACGTCCTACGAGCAGTACTTC. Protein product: CASSRDTTSYEQYF.

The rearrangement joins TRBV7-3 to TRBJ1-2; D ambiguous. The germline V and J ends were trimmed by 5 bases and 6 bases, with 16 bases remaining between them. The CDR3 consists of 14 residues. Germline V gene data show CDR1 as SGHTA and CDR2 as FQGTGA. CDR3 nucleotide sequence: TGTGCCAGCAGCCCCTCAGCCGGGAATGATGGCTACACCTTC. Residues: CASSPSAGNDGYTF.

The CDR3 spells CASGLAGAGEQFF. CDR3 in DNA: TGTGCCAGCGGACTAGCGGGGGCCGGTGAGCAGTTCTTC. The chain couples TRBV19 to TRBJ2-1; 13 nucleotides line up with TRBD2. The CDR3 contains 13 residues. CDR1 is LNHDA and CDR2 is SQIVND in the germline V gene (reference sequence). The junction had 5 bases not matched to a gene; V was cut back by 9 bases and J by 9 bases.

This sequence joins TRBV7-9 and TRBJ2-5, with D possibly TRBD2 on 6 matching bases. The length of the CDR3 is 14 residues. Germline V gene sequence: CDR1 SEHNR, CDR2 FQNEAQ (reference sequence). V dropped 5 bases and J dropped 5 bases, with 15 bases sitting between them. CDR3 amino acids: CASSGGLLGETQYF. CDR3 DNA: TGTGCCAGCAGCGGGGGACTTCTGGGGGAGACCCAGTACTTC.

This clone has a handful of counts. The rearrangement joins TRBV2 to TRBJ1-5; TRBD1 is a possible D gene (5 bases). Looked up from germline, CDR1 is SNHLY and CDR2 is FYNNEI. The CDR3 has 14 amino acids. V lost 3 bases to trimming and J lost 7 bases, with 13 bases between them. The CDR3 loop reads CASSESGRGQPQHF. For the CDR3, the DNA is TGTGCCAGCAGTGAGTCGGGGAGGGGACAGCCCCAGCATTTT.

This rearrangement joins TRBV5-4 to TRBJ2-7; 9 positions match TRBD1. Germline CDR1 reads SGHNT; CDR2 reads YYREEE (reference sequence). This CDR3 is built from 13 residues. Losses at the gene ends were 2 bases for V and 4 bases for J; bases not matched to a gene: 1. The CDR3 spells CASSFGTGYEQYF. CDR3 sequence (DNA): TGTGCCAGCAGCTTTGGGACAGGGTACGAGCAGTACTTC.

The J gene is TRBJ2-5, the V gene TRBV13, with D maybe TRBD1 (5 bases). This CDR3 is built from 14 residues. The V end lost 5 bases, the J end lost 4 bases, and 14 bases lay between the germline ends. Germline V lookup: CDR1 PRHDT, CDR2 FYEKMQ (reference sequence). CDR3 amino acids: CASSLGLRGETQYF. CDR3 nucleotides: TGTGCCAGCAGCCTGGGCCTAAGGGGAGAGACCCAGTACTTC. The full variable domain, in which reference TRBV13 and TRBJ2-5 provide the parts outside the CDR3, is AAGVIQSPRHLIKEKRETATLKCYPIPRHDTVYWYQQGPGQDPQFLISFYEKMQSDKGSIPDRFSAQQFSDYHSELNMSSLELGDSALYFCASSLGLRGETQYFGPGTRLLVL.

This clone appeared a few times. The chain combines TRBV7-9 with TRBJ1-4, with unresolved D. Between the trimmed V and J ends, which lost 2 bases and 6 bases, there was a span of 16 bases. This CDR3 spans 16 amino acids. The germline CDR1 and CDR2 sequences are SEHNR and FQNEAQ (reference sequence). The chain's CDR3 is CASSLRATSRDEKLFF. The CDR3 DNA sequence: TGTGCCAGCAGCTTACGAGCGACCTCTCGCGATGAAAAACTGTTTTTT.

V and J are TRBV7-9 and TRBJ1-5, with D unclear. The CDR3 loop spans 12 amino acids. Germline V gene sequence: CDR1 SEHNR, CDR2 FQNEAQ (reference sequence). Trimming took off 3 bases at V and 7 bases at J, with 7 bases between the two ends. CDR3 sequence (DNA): TGTGCCAGCAGCTTCGGCGGCCAGCCCCAGCATTTT. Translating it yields CASSFGGQPQHF.

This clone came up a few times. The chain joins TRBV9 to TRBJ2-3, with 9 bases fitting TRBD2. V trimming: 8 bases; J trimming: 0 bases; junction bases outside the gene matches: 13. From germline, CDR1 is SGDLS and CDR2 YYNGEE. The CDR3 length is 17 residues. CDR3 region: CASTWGSGGPSTDTQYF. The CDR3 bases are TGTGCCAGTACCTGGGGTAGCGGGGGACCTAGCACAGATACGCAGTATTTT.

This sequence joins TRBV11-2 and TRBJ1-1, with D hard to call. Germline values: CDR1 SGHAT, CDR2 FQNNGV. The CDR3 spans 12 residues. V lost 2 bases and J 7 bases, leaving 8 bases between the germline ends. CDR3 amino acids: CASSLRGNEAFF. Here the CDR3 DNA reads TGTGCCAGCAGCTTACGAGGGAATGAAGCTTTCTTT.

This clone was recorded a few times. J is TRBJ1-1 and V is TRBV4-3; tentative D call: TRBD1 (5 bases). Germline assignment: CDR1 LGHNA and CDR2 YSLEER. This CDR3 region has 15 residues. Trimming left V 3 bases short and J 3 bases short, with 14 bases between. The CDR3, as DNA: TGCGCCAGCAGCCACACTCCAGGGATCGACACTGAAGCTTTCTTT. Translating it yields CASSHTPGIDTEAFF.

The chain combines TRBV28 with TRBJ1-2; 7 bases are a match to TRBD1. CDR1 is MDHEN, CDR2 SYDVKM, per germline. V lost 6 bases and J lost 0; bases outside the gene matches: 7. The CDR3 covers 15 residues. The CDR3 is CASRKGQVPNYGYTF. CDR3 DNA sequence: TGTGCCAGCAGAAAAGGACAGGTTCCTAACTATGGCTACACCTTC.

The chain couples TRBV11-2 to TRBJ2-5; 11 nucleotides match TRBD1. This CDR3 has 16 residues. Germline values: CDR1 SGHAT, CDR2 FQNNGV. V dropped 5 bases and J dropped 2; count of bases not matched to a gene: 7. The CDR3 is CASSLLGQGVQETQYF. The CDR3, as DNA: TGTGCCAGCAGCCTCCTGGGACAGGGGGTTCAAGAGACCCAGTACTTC.

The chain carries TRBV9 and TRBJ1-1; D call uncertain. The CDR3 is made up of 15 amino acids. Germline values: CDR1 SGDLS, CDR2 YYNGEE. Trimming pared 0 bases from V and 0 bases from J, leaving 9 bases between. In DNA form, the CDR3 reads TGTGCCAGCAGCGTAGCTAACAGCATGAACACTGAAGCTTTCTTT. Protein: CASSVANSMNTEAFF.

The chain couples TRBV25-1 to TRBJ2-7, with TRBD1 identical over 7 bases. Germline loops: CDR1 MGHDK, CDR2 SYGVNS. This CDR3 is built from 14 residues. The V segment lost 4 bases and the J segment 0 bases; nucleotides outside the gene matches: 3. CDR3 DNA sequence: TGTGCCAGCAGTGTCGGACAGGACTCCTACGAGCAGTACTTC. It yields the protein CASSVGQDSYEQYF.

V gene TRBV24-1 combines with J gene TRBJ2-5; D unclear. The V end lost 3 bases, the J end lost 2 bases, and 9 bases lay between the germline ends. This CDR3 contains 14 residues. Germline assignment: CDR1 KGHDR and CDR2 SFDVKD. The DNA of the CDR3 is TGTGCCACCAGTGATGAGGCAGTACAAGAGACCCAGTACTTC. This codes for CATSDEAVQETQYF.